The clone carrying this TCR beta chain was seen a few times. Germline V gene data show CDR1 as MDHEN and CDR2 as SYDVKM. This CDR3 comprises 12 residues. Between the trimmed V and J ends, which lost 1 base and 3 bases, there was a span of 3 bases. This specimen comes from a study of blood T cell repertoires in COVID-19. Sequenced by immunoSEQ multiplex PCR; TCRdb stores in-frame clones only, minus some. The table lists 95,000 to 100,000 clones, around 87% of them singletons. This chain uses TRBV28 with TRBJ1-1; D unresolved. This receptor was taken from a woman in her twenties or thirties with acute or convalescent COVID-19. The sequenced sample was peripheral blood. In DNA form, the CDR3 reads TGTGCCAGCAGTTTATTCGACACTGAAGCTTTCTTT. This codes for CASSLFDTEAFF.